These T cell receptor beta chains were read from a single sample in a study of blood T cell repertoires in COVID-19. Assay used: immunoSEQ multiplex PCR; TCRdb lists only in-frame clones, some missing. The sample holds roughly 46,000 clones; 85% to 90% are singletons and the top ten take just over 9.5%. The sequenced material came from peripheral blood. Receptor source: a man between 45 and 60 years old with active COVID-19. The CDR3 runs from the conserved cysteine through the conserved F or W. The D gene is left open where the match is weak. Some rows mark clone size as missing; the rest say once, few, many or name a class of expanded clone.

d_call,v_call,cdr3_length,j_call,clone_size,cdr3_nt,cdr3_aa
TRBD1,TRBV5-8,16,TRBJ2-5,NA,TGTGCCAGCAGCTCTAACTCCGGGACAGGGAAAGAGACCCAGTACTTC,CASSSNSGTGKETQYF
NA,TRBV5-1,14,TRBJ2-6,NA,TGCGCCAGCAGCCCCACCGGGGGGGCCAACGTCCTGACTTTC,CASSPTGGANVLTF
NA,TRBV15,13,TRBJ1-1,NA,TGTGCCACCAGCAGAGTAGTTAATCTTGAAGCTTTCTTT,CATSRVVNLEAFF
TRBD1,TRBV4-1,18,TRBJ2-7,NA,TGCGCCAGCAGCCAAGATAGACGGACAGGGGAAGTTGGATACGAGCAGTACTTC,CASSQDRRTGEVGYEQYF
TRBD1,TRBV19,12,TRBJ1-2,NA,TGTGCCACACGACAGGGGATGAGAGGCTACACCTTC,CATRQGMRGYTF
TRBD2,TRBV7-8,15,TRBJ2-2,NA,TGTGCCAGCAGCTTACAGGGACTACCCACCGGGGAGCTGTTTTTT,CASSLQGLPTGELFF
NA,TRBV9,13,TRBJ2-2,once,TGTGCCAGCAGTTACCTACCGTTCGAGGAGCTGTTTTTT,CASSYLPFEELFF
NA,TRBV3-1/TRBV3-2,14,TRBJ2-2,NA,TGTGCCAGCAGCCTGATTGACAGGTCCGGGGAGCTGTTTTTT,CASSLIDRSGELFF
NA,TRBV7-9,16,TRBJ1-1,NA,TGTGCCAGCAGCTTATTTAGGTCGAGGGGGTCAGATGAAGCTTTCTTT,CASSLFRSRGSDEAFF
TRBD1,TRBV7-8,16,TRBJ2-5,NA,TGTGCCAGCAGCGCTAGGATGACAGGGCCGCAAGAGACCCAGTACTTC,CASSARMTGPQETQYF
TRBD1,TRBV28,16,TRBJ2-3,once,TGTGCCAGCAGTTCCCATAGGACAGGAGGCACAGATACGCAGTATTTT,CASSSHRTGGTDTQYF
TRBD1,TRBV5-4,15,TRBJ1-4,NA,TGTGCCAGCAGACCTTCGACAGGGGAAGGTGAAAAACTGTTTTTT,CASRPSTGEGEKLFF
NA,TRBV6-2/TRBV6-3,15,TRBJ1-5,once,TGTGCCAGCAGTGCCCTTTCCGGGGGCAATCAGCCCCAGCATTTT,CASSALSGGNQPQHF
NA,TRBV9,14,TRBJ2-2,once,TGTGCCAGCAGCCCCTCTTCTTTCACCGGGGAGCTGTTTTTT,CASSPSSFTGELFF
NA,TRBV4-1,14,TRBJ2-1,once,TGCGCCAGCAGCCAAGACCCCACTGGCAATGAGCAGTTCTTC,CASSQDPTGNEQFF
NA,TRBV2,18,TRBJ2-1,once,TGTGCCAGCATGGGGCAGAGGGGTTCGGGAAGGGGGTACAATGAGCAGTTCTTC,CASMGQRGSGRGYNEQFF
TRBD2,TRBV7-9,16,TRBJ2-4,NA,TGTGCCAGCAGCTTAGGGAGCGGGAGGGCCGTAAACATTCAGTACTTC,CASSLGSGRAVNIQYF
TRBD1,TRBV9,15,TRBJ2-2,NA,TGTGCCAGCAGCGCGGGGACAGCCGGCACCGGGGAGCTGTTTTTT,CASSAGTAGTGELFF
NA,TRBV6-5,14,TRBJ1-1,NA,TGTGCCAGCAGGGGCACAGGCCCGAACACTGAAGCTTTCTTT,CASRGTGPNTEAFF
TRBD1,TRBV11-2,14,TRBJ2-1,NA,TGTGCCAGCAGCTTAAGGGACAGGTACAATGAGCAGTTCTTC,CASSLRDRYNEQFF
NA,TRBV6-6,13,TRBJ1-1,NA,TGTGCCACCTCCTCGGGTCAGAACACTGAAGCTTTCTTT,CATSSGQNTEAFF
TRBD1,TRBV3-1/TRBV3-2,14,TRBJ1-1,NA,TGTGCCAGCAGCTCACTCGACAGGGCCACTGAAGCTTTCTTT,CASSSLDRATEAFF
NA,TRBV14,13,TRBJ2-1,NA,TGTGCCAGCAGCCAAGAGCAGGCTAGCCCATTCTTCTTC,CASSQEQASPFFF
NA,TRBV3-1/TRBV3-2,15,TRBJ1-5,few,TGTGCCAGCAGCGCCATGCGGGGCGGCAATCAGCCCCAGCATTTT,CASSAMRGGNQPQHF
NA,TRBV7-2,11,TRBJ1-1,NA,TGTGCTAGCAGCTCGTACACTGAAGCTTTCTTT,CASSSYTEAFF
NA,TRBV7-8,16,TRBJ1-1,NA,TGTGCCAGCAGCTCCCGGTTCACAGGCCAGAACACTGAAGCTTTCTTT,CASSSRFTGQNTEAFF
NA,TRBV6-5,14,TRBJ2-7,NA,TGTGCCAGCAGTCGTCAGGGGACACCCTACGAGCAGTACTTC,CASSRQGTPYEQYF
NA,TRBV28,13,TRBJ2-1,NA,TGTGCCAGCAGTCGCTTTGCTAGAAGCGAGCAGTTCTTC,CASSRFARSEQFF
NA,TRBV5-4,15,TRBJ2-6,NA,TGTGCCAGCAGACCCCAGGGTGGTGGGGCCAACGTCCTGACTTTC,CASRPQGGGANVLTF
NA,TRBV27,17,TRBJ1-5,once,TGTGCCAGCAGTTTATCGAGAAGGGGTGGAAACAATCAGCCCCAGCATTTT,CASSLSRRGGNNQPQHF
NA,TRBV24-1,16,TRBJ2-2,NA,TGTGCCACCAGGGAAAGGAGGGGGCGAGGGACCGGGGAGCTGTTTTTT,CATRERRGRGTGELFF
TRBD2,TRBV12-3/TRBV12-4,13,TRBJ2-7,NA,TGTGCCAGCAGTACGGGAGGGCCGGTCGAGCAGTACTTC,CASSTGGPVEQYF
TRBD1,TRBV6-6,14,TRBJ2-7,NA,TGTGCCAGCAGTTACGGGACAGACTCCTACGAGCAGTACTTC,CASSYGTDSYEQYF
NA,TRBV12-3/TRBV12-4,13,TRBJ1-5,NA,TGTGCCAGCACCCTTCAGGGGATTCAGCCCCAGCATTTT,CASTLQGIQPQHF
NA,TRBV24-1,14,TRBJ1-4,NA,TGTGCCACCAGTGACCCCTCTGGAGATAGAAAACTGTTTTTT,CATSDPSGDRKLFF
NA,TRBV28,11,TRBJ1-1,NA,TGTGCCAGCAGTTTAAGGGAGGAAGCTTTCTTT,CASSLREEAFF
TRBD1,TRBV15,15,TRBJ1-5,NA,TGTGCCACCAGCAGAGACAGGGGGAGAAATCAGCCCCAGCATTTT,CATSRDRGRNQPQHF
TRBD1,TRBV3-1/TRBV3-2,15,TRBJ1-3,NA,TGTGCCAGCAGCCAATCGACAGGGGGTGGAAACACCATATATTTT,CASSQSTGGGNTIYF
TRBD2,TRBV2,18,TRBJ2-3,NA,TGTGCCAGCAGAAACCCTCTAGCGGGGGGCTGGAGCACAGATACGCAGTATTTT,CASRNPLAGGWSTDTQYF
TRBD2,TRBV18,17,TRBJ2-3,NA,TGTGCCAGCTCACTTAGATTCGAGCGGGGCCGCACAGATACGCAGTATTTT,CASSLRFERGRTDTQYF
TRBD2,TRBV12-5,16,TRBJ2-1,NA,TGTGCTAGTGGTTTTGGCGGGGGGGCGTTCGGGAATGAGCAGTTCTTC,CASGFGGGAFGNEQFF
NA,TRBV4-1,15,TRBJ2-1,NA,TGCGCCAGCAGCCGGATTCAGGGCTCCTACAATGAGCAGTTCTTC,CASSRIQGSYNEQFF
TRBD1,TRBV18,15,TRBJ2-7,once,TGTGCCAGCTCACGTGATCGGACAGGGAAGGGCGAGCAGTACTTC,CASSRDRTGKGEQYF
TRBD2,TRBV11-2,16,TRBJ2-5,NA,TGTGCCAGCAGCCGACTAGCGGGGTCAGCCCAAGAGACCCAGTACTTC,CASSRLAGSAQETQYF
TRBD1,TRBV10-3,17,TRBJ1-2,few,TGTGCCATCAGTGAGTCGCCTTACCGGGACAGGTCCTATGGCTACACCTTC,CAISESPYRDRSYGYTF
TRBD1,TRBV6-5,15,TRBJ1-2,NA,TGTGCCAGCAGTTACTCGGGACAGGGAAAGGGTGGCTACACCTTC,CASSYSGQGKGGYTF